The source of this TCR beta chain is a study of cytomegalovirus exposure and HLA in healthy donors. With regard to this clone: Antigen unknown.

Researchers ran the PCR with 60 Vbeta and 13 Jbeta primers. The data were produced by immunoSEQ multiplex PCR, yet TCRdb's version contains in-frame clones alone and is incomplete. The table has some 100,000 clones, 81% seen once. The study, taken as a whole, reports: Common viral pathogens seemed, in a later analysis, to connect with several of the most significant clusters.

The sequencing sample was made of PBMCs. This TCR came from a girl between 2 and 10 years old in good health and CMV-seropositive.

In DNA form, the CDR3 reads TGTGCCAGCAGCTCGGGACAGGGGAATCAGCCCCAGCATTTT. This translates into CASSSGQGNQPQHF. The chain employs TRBV7-2 and TRBJ1-5, with 10 bases lining up with TRBD1. Unmatched junction bases numbered 1, after V lost 4 bases and J lost 4 bases. CDR3 length: 14 amino acids. The germline CDR1 and CDR2 sequences are SGHTA and FQGNSA.